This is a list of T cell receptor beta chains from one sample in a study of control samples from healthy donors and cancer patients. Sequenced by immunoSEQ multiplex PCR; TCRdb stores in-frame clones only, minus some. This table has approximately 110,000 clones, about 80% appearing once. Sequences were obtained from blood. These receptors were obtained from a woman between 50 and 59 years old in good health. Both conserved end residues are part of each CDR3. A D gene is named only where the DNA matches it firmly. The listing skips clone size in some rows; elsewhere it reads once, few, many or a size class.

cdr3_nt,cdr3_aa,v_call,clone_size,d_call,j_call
TGTGCCTGGAGTGGTACCAGGGACTATGGCTACACCTTC,CAWSGTRDYGYTF,TRBV30,NA,NA,TRBJ1-2
TGTGCCAGCAGCCAAGAAGCGATCAGGGAGGCTTTCTTT,CASSQEAIREAFF,TRBV3-1/TRBV3-2,once,NA,TRBJ1-1
TGTGCCAGCAGTTTAGGTCCTAACACTGAAGCTTTCTTT,CASSLGPNTEAFF,TRBV12-3/TRBV12-4,NA,NA,TRBJ1-1
TGTGCCAGCAGCCAAGGGATTCAAGAGACCCAGTACTTC,CASSQGIQETQYF,TRBV12-3/TRBV12-4,NA,NA,TRBJ2-5
TGTGCCAGCAGCGCAGAGACAGGGGGCGAAGCCAATGAGCAGTTCTTC,CASSAETGGEANEQFF,TRBV9,NA,TRBD1,TRBJ2-1
TGCAGCGTTCATCCTCCGGACAGGACTAATTACAATGAGCAGTTCTTC,CSVHPPDRTNYNEQFF,TRBV29-1,NA,NA,TRBJ2-1
TGTGCCAGCAGGTCCTGGCAGGGTAAAGAAAAACTGTTTTTT,CASRSWQGKEKLFF,TRBV6-5,NA,NA,TRBJ1-4
TGCGCCAGCAGCTTGGATTCCCAGGGAGGAACAGATACGCAGTATTTT,CASSLDSQGGTDTQYF,TRBV5-1,NA,NA,TRBJ2-3
TGCGCCAGCAGCGATGGATTGAAGGACAGGGGAGGGACCCAGTACTTC,CASSDGLKDRGGTQYF,TRBV5-1,NA,TRBD1,TRBJ2-5
TGTGCCAGCAGGGAAGCGGGTCAAGCGGGGGAAGAGCAGTTCTTC,CASREAGQAGEEQFF,TRBV7-3,few,TRBD2,TRBJ2-1
TGTGCCAGCAGACTAACGACAGGGCTGGGCACTGAAGCTTTCTTT,CASRLTTGLGTEAFF,TRBV7-2,NA,TRBD1,TRBJ1-1
TGTGCCACCCGGGGGCACAGCTCCTACGAGCAGTACTTC,CATRGHSSYEQYF,TRBV28,few,NA,TRBJ2-7
TGTGCCAGCTCACCTTCCGGGACGATTGGTCGGTCACCCCTCCACTTT,CASSPSGTIGRSPLHF,TRBV18,NA,NA,TRBJ1-6
TGTGCCAGCAGTGACTCATGGCGGGACGGATCCTACGAGCAGTACTTC,CASSDSWRDGSYEQYF,TRBV28,NA,NA,TRBJ2-7
TGTGCCAGCAGCTTGCAGGGTTACGAAGGCTACACCTTC,CASSLQGYEGYTF,TRBV7-3,NA,NA,TRBJ1-2
TGTGCCAGCAGTTTATCCCAGGGCACTGAAGCTTTCTTT,CASSLSQGTEAFF,TRBV27,NA,NA,TRBJ1-1
TGCGCCAGCAGCCAAGAGGGGTCCGCCTTTAATGAGCAGTTCTTC,CASSQEGSAFNEQFF,TRBV4-3,NA,NA,TRBJ2-1
TGTGCCAGCAGCGCCGGGACAGCTGGAAACACCATATATTTT,CASSAGTAGNTIYF,TRBV9,NA,TRBD1,TRBJ1-3
TGTGCCAGCAGCATCGGGGGGGGAGTAGCTTACAATGAGCAGTTCTTC,CASSIGGGVAYNEQFF,TRBV7-2,NA,TRBD2,TRBJ2-1
TGTGCCAGCAGCTTACGGGAGGCTGGCGAGCAGTACTTC,CASSLREAGEQYF,TRBV5-4,NA,TRBD2,TRBJ2-7
TGTGCCAGCAGTCTTACAGGGAATAATGAAAAACTGTTTTTT,CASSLTGNNEKLFF,TRBV27,NA,NA,TRBJ1-4
TGTGCCAGCAGCTTGGGACTAGTGTCGACCGGGGAGCTGTTTTTT,CASSLGLVSTGELFF,TRBV5-4,NA,NA,TRBJ2-2
TGTGCCACCAGTGATTCTTCCAGGGAATACACAGATACGCAGTATTTT,CATSDSSREYTDTQYF,TRBV24-1,NA,NA,TRBJ2-3
TGTGCCAGCAGCTTAAGTAGGCTAGCGGGAGTTCAAGATACGCAGTATTTT,CASSLSRLAGVQDTQYF,TRBV7-3,NA,TRBD2,TRBJ2-3
TGTGCCAGCAGCGCCCGACAGGGGGGGGAAGAGACCCAGTACTTC,CASSARQGGEETQYF,TRBV11-3,NA,TRBD1,TRBJ2-5
TGTGCCAGCAGCCCTAATCGCAAAGAGACCCAGTACTTC,CASSPNRKETQYF,TRBV3-1/TRBV3-2,NA,NA,TRBJ2-5
TGTGCCAGCATAGGCTACAACACTGAAGCTTTCTTT,CASIGYNTEAFF,TRBV6-6,NA,NA,TRBJ1-1
TGTGCCAGCAGCTTCGCCAGGAGCGCCGGGTTCAATGAGCAGTTCTTC,CASSFARSAGFNEQFF,TRBV7-2,few,NA,TRBJ2-1
TGTGCCAGCAGCCCAGTGGGGCGGGGGGACTCCTACAATGAGCAGTTCTTC,CASSPVGRGDSYNEQFF,TRBV7-2,NA,TRBD2,TRBJ2-1
TGTGCCACCAGTGCAGGAGCTAACTATGGCTACACCTTC,CATSAGANYGYTF,TRBV24-1,NA,NA,TRBJ1-2
TGTGCCAGCAGTTTGGACATGATCTATGAGCAGTTCTTC,CASSLDMIYEQFF,TRBV6-6,once,NA,TRBJ2-1
TGCGCCAGCAGCTTGGAGACTAGCGGTTACAATGAGCAGTTCTTC,CASSLETSGYNEQFF,TRBV5-1,once,TRBD2,TRBJ2-1
TGTGCCAGCAGCTTAGTTGGGTACGAGCAGTACTTC,CASSLVGYEQYF,TRBV7-9,NA,NA,TRBJ2-7
TGTGCCAGCAGCTTAGAGTCCGAGCAGTACTTC,CASSLESEQYF,TRBV11-3,NA,NA,TRBJ2-7
TGTGCCAGCAGCGCCGACAGCGGGAGGCTCTCCTACGAGCAGTACTTC,CASSADSGRLSYEQYF,TRBV3-1/TRBV3-2,NA,TRBD2,TRBJ2-7
TGTGCCAGCAGGGAGTTGGGTCAGGATAATTCACCCCTCCACTTT,CASRELGQDNSPLHF,TRBV28,NA,NA,TRBJ1-6
TGTGCCAGCAGAGACATAGGAGGGAACACTGAAGCTTTCTTT,CASRDIGGNTEAFF,TRBV25-1,few,NA,TRBJ1-1
TGCAGCGTTGATACAGGCATTAACTATGGCTACACCTTC,CSVDTGINYGYTF,TRBV29-1,NA,NA,TRBJ1-2
TGTGCCAGCAGTTTATCGTCGGGGGACACTGAAGCTTTCTTT,CASSLSSGDTEAFF,TRBV27,NA,NA,TRBJ1-1
TGCGCCAGCAGCAGTGACATACCGAACACTGAAGCTTTCTTT,CASSSDIPNTEAFF,TRBV5-1,NA,NA,TRBJ1-1
TGTGCCAGTAGTAGAACGGGACAGGGAGGTAATCAGCCCCAGCATTTT,CASSRTGQGGNQPQHF,TRBV19,NA,TRBD1,TRBJ1-5
TGTGCCAGCAGCTTGGCCGGGACTCACTACTCTGGGGCCAACGTCCTGACTTTC,CASSLAGTHYSGANVLTF,TRBV5-6,NA,NA,TRBJ2-6
TGTGCCAGCAGCTTATTCGGGGGTATACAAGAGACCCAGTACTTC,CASSLFGGIQETQYF,TRBV7-9,once,NA,TRBJ2-5
TGTGCCAGCAGCTCGGGACTAGCGGGAGGGTACGACAATGAGCAGTTCTTC,CASSSGLAGGYDNEQFF,TRBV11-3,NA,TRBD2,TRBJ2-1
TGCGCCAGCAGCCAAGATCCAGGGTTTGGTCAGTACTTC,CASSQDPGFGQYF,TRBV4-1,NA,NA,TRBJ2-7
TGTGCCAGCAGCTTAGACGGGGGGAGACAGGGCAACGAGCAGTACTTC,CASSLDGGRQGNEQYF,TRBV7-9,NA,NA,TRBJ2-7
TGTGCCAGCAGCGCCAGCAGGGTGTCTTACAGCAATCAGCCCCAGCATTTT,CASSASRVSYSNQPQHF,TRBV7-8,NA,NA,TRBJ1-5
TGTGCCAGCAGCTTAGGGGGGACCACAGATACGCAGTATTTT,CASSLGGTTDTQYF,TRBV7-3,NA,NA,TRBJ2-3
TGTGCCAGCAGCCTCACTAGGGTTCGGGGTCAAACCGGGGAGCTGTTTTTT,CASSLTRVRGQTGELFF,TRBV14,once,NA,TRBJ2-2
TGTGCCAGTAGTTACGGGGGGAACACTGAAGCTTTCTTT,CASSYGGNTEAFF,TRBV19,NA,NA,TRBJ1-1
TGTGCCAGCAGCGTAGACCTAGCGGGAGAGGGCCTTTCCTACGAGCAGTACTTC,CASSVDLAGEGLSYEQYF,TRBV9,NA,TRBD2,TRBJ2-7
TGTGCCAGCAGCTTAGATCCGACCTTCTACGAGCAGTACTTC,CASSLDPTFYEQYF,TRBV7-9,NA,NA,TRBJ2-7
TGTGCCAGCAGCCGGACTAGCGGGAGCACAGATACGCAGTATTTT,CASSRTSGSTDTQYF,TRBV7-3,NA,TRBD2,TRBJ2-3